The 21 T cell receptor beta chains reported below all come from one sample, sequenced in a study of neurological immune-mediated disorders (dated 2019 in TCRdb). The receptor library was made with 5' RACE. Reads for this sample came from an Illumina HiSeq 2500. Clones were called with MiXCR by TCRdb after fastp trimmed the public reads at Q25, and only in-frame beta chains were retained. Every CDR3 protein is listed once, alongside the most common genes and DNA of its rows. Across this sample there are about 49,000 distinct CDR3 sequences, with 8% to 10% seen only once. Roughly 1.5% of the sample is in the top ten clones. The time point label, read with the paper, signifies: longitudinal time-point 1 (baseline). The specimen was PBMCs. The receptors come from a woman aged 40 to 49 in good health.

At least ten counts were recorded for this clonotype. The rearrangement uses TRBV5-1 and TRBJ1-1; D gene uncertain. The CDR3 runs 14 residues. Germline values: CDR1 SGHRS, CDR2 YFSETQ. The ends were cut back, 1 base at V and 6 bases at J, with 13 bases in the middle. CDR3 loop: CASSLYAGSSEAFF. In nucleotides, the CDR3 is TGCGCCAGCAGCTTGTATGCGGGATCTTCTGAAGCTTTCTTT.

The table lists this clonotype with many counts. The DNA of the CDR3 is TGTGCCAGCAGTCTCAGCGGGAGGGATACGCAGTATTTT. Translation gives CASSLSGRDTQYF. The chain recombines TRBV12-3 or TRBV12-4 with TRBJ2-3, with 9 positions matching TRBD2. CDR3 length: 13 residues. J gave up 6 bases and V 5 bases, and 3 bases lay outside the gene matches.

This clonotype was seen a handful of times. The chain has TRBV4-3 and TRBJ2-2; D is perhaps TRBD1 (5 bases). This CDR3 region has 14 residues. V was shortened by 2 bases and J by 14 bases, with 18 bases between the two germline ends. Germline loops: CDR1 LGHNA, CDR2 YSLEER. CDR3 in DNA: TGCGCCAGCAGCCAACAAACGACAGCCGGTAGACTGTTTTTT. This encodes CASSQQTTAGRLFF.

This clonotype was seen at least ten times. This rearrangement joins TRBV9 to TRBJ2-5, with a possible D match to TRBD2 (5 bases). The CDR3 extends over 15 amino acids. Trimming took off 3 bases at V and 2 bases at J, with 14 bases between the two ends. Germline V gives CDR1 SGDLS, CDR2 YYNGEE. DNA of the CDR3: TGTGCCAGCAGCGCGGGGTCACAAGAACAAGAGACCCAGTACTTC. Its translation: CASSAGSQEQETQYF.

About this clonotype: An end of the junction does not agree with germline; a read error may underlie this. The J gene is TRBJ1-2, the V gene TRBV18; D might be TRBD1 (5 bases). Germline V lookup: CDR1 KGHSH, CDR2 LQKENI. This CDR3 has 14 amino acids. This CDR3 is CSSSPSQANYGYTF. Written as DNA, the CDR3 is TGTTCCAGCTCACCATCACAGGCTAACTATGGCTACACCTTC.

In this sample, this clonotype turned up many times. The chain carries TRBV7-3 and TRBJ2-1; TRBD2 aligns across 9 bases. Trimming cost V 4 bases and J 4 bases; bases outside gene matches: 8. The CDR3 consists of 16 residues. Germline V gene sequence: CDR1 SGHTA, CDR2 FQGTGA. The CDR3 sequence: CASSSLAGAAYNEQFF. The CDR3 coding sequence is TGTGCCAGCAGCTCCTTAGCGGGGGCAGCATACAATGAGCAGTTCTTC.

The V gene is TRBV3-1, the J gene TRBJ2-1; possibly TRBD2 for D (6 bases). V was pared by 6 bases and J by 3 bases, with 18 bases between. The CDR3 extends over 16 amino acids. In germline, CDR1 is LGHDT, CDR2 YNNKEL (reference sequence). The chain's CDR3 is CASRPRGTGYYNEQFF. The DNA of the CDR3 is TGTGCCAGCAGACCTAGAGGGACTGGGTACTACAATGAGCAGTTCTTC.

This clonotype has just a few counts. The chain recombines TRBV19 with TRBJ2-2; D remains ambiguous. Germline V gene data show CDR1 as LNHDA and CDR2 as SQIVND (reference sequence). The CDR3 loop spans 13 amino acids. V was pared by 3 bases and J by 6 bases, with 8 bases between. The CDR3 region is CASSIGFPGELFF. As DNA, the CDR3 is TGTGCCAGTAGTATTGGGTTCCCCGGGGAGCTGTTTTTT.

The rearrangement joins TRBV9 to TRBJ2-1; 7 nucleotides match TRBD1. The CDR3 runs 16 residues. V lost 0 bases and J lost 2; bases outside the gene matches: 5. CDR1 SGDLS and CDR2 YYNGEE come from the germline V gene. The CDR3 nucleotides read TGTGCCAGCAGCGTAGAAGAGGGGGCCACCTACAATGAGCAGTTCTTC. It specifies CASSVEEGATYNEQFF. The full variable domain, in which reference TRBV9 and TRBJ2-1 provide the parts outside the CDR3, is DSGVTQTPKHLITATGQRVTLRCSPRSGDLSVYWYQQSLDQGLQFLIQYYNGEERAKGNILERFSAQQFPDLHSELNLSSLELGDSALYFCASSVEEGATYNEQFFGPGTRLTVL.

This clonotype was counted ten times or more. The V gene is TRBV27, the J gene TRBJ2-7; either TRBD1 or TRBD2 may fit D (5 bases each). The CDR3 contains 14 residues. Germline CDR1 reads MNHEY; CDR2 reads SMNVEV (reference sequence). The V gene lost 2 bases and the J gene lost 5 bases, with 13 bases spanning the gap. CDR3 sequence (DNA): TGTGCCAGCAGTTTAGGGACGGAGCACGACGAGCAGTACTTC. Its translation is CASSLGTEHDEQYF.

This clonotype was observed many times. CDR3 amino acids: CASSRARQGSSGANVLTF. In DNA, the CDR3 is TGTGCCAGCAGCAGAGCAAGACAGGGCTCCTCTGGGGCCAACGTCCTGACTTTC. The chain links TRBV21-1 to TRBJ2-6; the tabulated D call, TRBD1, remains unverified against the DNA. TRBV21-1 is a recognized pseudogene. The CDR3 length is 18 residues.

This clonotype was detected ten times or more. V and J are TRBV7-6 and TRBJ1-1; maybe TRBD1 (5 bases). V was pared by 3 bases and J by 7 bases, with 15 bases between. Germline-derived CDR1 and CDR2 are SGHVS and FNYEAQ. The CDR3 sequence is 14 residues long. In nucleotides, the CDR3 is TGTGCCAGCAGCTTGACGGGGGGGGAAAATGAAGCTTTCTTT. Translation gives CASSLTGGENEAFF.

This clonotype has at least ten counts. The chain carries TRBV6-5 and TRBJ2-3; D is possibly TRBD2 (6 bases). V dropped 4 bases and J dropped 4 bases, with 15 bases sitting between them. Germline assignment: CDR1 MNHEY and CDR2 SVGAGI. CDR3 length: 15 amino acids. CDR3 region: CASSSSGVLPDTQYF. CDR3 nucleotides: TGTGCCAGCAGTTCGTCGGGAGTGTTGCCAGATACGCAGTATTTT.

In this sample, this clonotype turned up many times. DNA of the CDR3: TGCAGTGCCGTTAGCGGGAGCAACTACAATGAGCAGTTCTTC. Translating gives CSAVSGSNYNEQFF. This chain joins TRBV20-1 and TRBJ2-1; 9 bases fit TRBD2. The germline V gene encodes CDR1 DFQATT and CDR2 SNEGSKA (reference sequence). With 6 bases clipped from V and 3 bases from J, the junction kept 6 bases outside the gene matches. The CDR3 totals 14 residues.

In regard to this clonotype: The junction and the germline gene differ at one end; a read error may be behind it. V and J are TRBV24-1 and TRBJ2-2; 9 positions agree with TRBD1. This CDR3 has 16 amino acids. Germline assignment: CDR1 KGHDR and CDR2 SFDVKD. CDR3 protein: CTTSDRQGGNTGEPFF. As DNA, the CDR3 is TGTACCACCAGTGATCGACAGGGGGGAAACACCGGGGAGCCGTTTTTT.

Ten or more counts support this clonotype. The chain recombines TRBV5-5 with TRBJ2-7, with D maybe TRBD2 (6 bases). Germline-derived CDR1 and CDR2 are SGHKS and YYEKEE (reference sequence). CDR3 length equals 14 residues. V lost 4 bases, J lost 4 bases, and 15 bases lay in between. The CDR3 coding sequence is TGTGCCAGCAGCATAACCGGGACTTCTTACGAGCAGTACTTC. Amino acid sequence: CASSITGTSYEQYF.

This clonotype was picked up many times. The chain links TRBV6-1 to TRBJ2-7; possibly TRBD1 for D (6 bases). The CDR3 loop spans 13 amino acids. Trimming pared 3 bases from V and 3 bases from J, leaving 9 bases between. Germline V CDR1 and CDR2: MNHNS, SASEGT. The CDR3 DNA reads as TGTGCCAGCAGTGAGCAGGGGTTCTACGAGCAGTACTTC. This sequence encodes CASSEQGFYEQYF.

In its sample, this clonotype was seen many times. The gene calls are TRBV5-6 and TRBJ2-5; D may be TRBD2 (6 bases). Germline CDR1 and CDR2: SGHDT and YYEEEE. V lost 3 bases to trimming and J lost 6 bases, with 27 bases between them. This CDR3 has 18 residues. The CDR3 DNA reads as TGTGCCAGCAGCTGCCCCCGGAGGCGGGATCATTTCCGGAAGACCCAGTACTTC. This sequence encodes CASSCPRRRDHFRKTQYF.

Here the CDR3 DNA reads TGTGCCACCAGCAGAGGGACAGGGGCCAACACTGAAGCTTTCTTT. It encodes CATSRGTGANTEAFF. The rearrangement uses TRBV15 and TRBJ1-1; 9 nucleotides agree with TRBD1. The CDR3 sequence is 15 residues long. CDR1 LNHNV and CDR2 YYDKDF come from the germline V gene (reference sequence). J lost 2 bases, V lost 1 base, and 2 bases had no gene match.

The chain joins TRBV6-5 to TRBJ1-2; 7 bases fit TRBD1. Per germline, CDR1 MNHEY and CDR2 SVGAGI. This CDR3 is 11 amino acids long. V was pared by 9 bases and J by 6 bases, with 4 bases of the junction left unmatched. This CDR3 reads CARTGRDGYTF. Here the CDR3 DNA reads TGTGCCAGGACAGGGCGAGATGGCTACACCTTC.

This clonotype appeared many times. This chain links TRBV4-3 with TRBJ1-3; no clear D. This CDR3 contains 18 residues. V lost 0 bases to trimming and J lost 7 bases, with 22 bases between them. The germline V gene has CDR1 LGHNA and CDR2 YSLEER. As DNA, the CDR3 is TGCGCCAGCAGCCAAGATATGGGCCTTTGGGCAGGAGGGAACACCATATATTTT. Protein sequence: CASSQDMGLWAGGNTIYF.